These T cell receptor beta chains were read from a single sample in a study of Ad26.COV2.S vaccination and SARS-CoV-2 variants. Some clones are missing from TCRdb's copy, which holds only in-frame ones; the method was immunoSEQ multiplex PCR. The sample contains around 450,000 clones, roughly 91% of which appear only once. This specimen was peripheral blood, taken in a trial of Ad26.COV2.S vaccine versus placebo. The source is a person aged 18-60 years who received the Ad26.COV2.S COVID-19 vaccine or a placebo. CDR3s include the opening cysteine and the closing phenylalanine or tryptophan. D genes are given only for firm matches.

CASRPPGRETQYF | TGTGCCAGCAGACCTCCAGGGCGAGAGACCCAGTACTTC | TRBJ2-5 | - | TRBV6-2/TRBV6-3
CASSLDGVGYEQYF | TGTGCCAGCAGCTTAGATGGCGTCGGCTACGAGCAGTACTTC | TRBJ2-7 | - | TRBV7-9
CASSLVGSSGYNEQFF | TGTGCCAGCAGCTTAGTGGGCTCTAGCGGCTACAATGAGCAGTTCTTC | TRBJ2-1 | TRBD2 | TRBV7-2
CASSTGANTGELFF | TGCGCCAGCAGTACAGGGGCGAACACCGGGGAGCTGTTTTTT | TRBJ2-2 | TRBD1 | TRBV10-2
CASSQPGRNNSPLHF | TGTGCCAGCAGCCAACCGGGACGGAATAATTCACCCCTCCACTTT | TRBJ1-6 | - | TRBV3-1/TRBV3-2
CASSDRDRVYEQYF | TGTGCCAGCAGCGACCGGGACAGGGTTTACGAGCAGTACTTC | TRBJ2-7 | TRBD1 | TRBV5-6
CASQPDSEIYEQYF | TGTGCCAGCCAACCGGACAGCGAAATCTACGAGCAGTACTTC | TRBJ2-7 | - | TRBV2
CASSELAGNTGELFF | TGTGCCAGCAGTGAACTAGCGGGAAACACCGGGGAGCTGTTTTTT | TRBJ2-2 | TRBD2 | TRBV6-1
CASSKTGVGNQPQHF | TGTGCCAGCAGCAAGACAGGGGTCGGGAATCAGCCCCAGCATTTT | TRBJ1-5 | TRBD1 | TRBV9
CATSRDGYNEQFF | TGCGCCACCTCTCGCGACGGCTACAATGAGCAGTTCTTC | TRBJ2-1 | - | TRBV5-1
CASSEGLAGYYNEQFF | TGTGCCAGCAGCGAAGGACTAGCGGGATATTACAATGAGCAGTTCTTC | TRBJ2-1 | TRBD2 | TRBV14